Listed below are T cell receptor beta chains from one sample, sequenced in a study of control samples from healthy donors and cancer patients. Repertoires were generated with immunoSEQ multiplex PCR, while TCRdb's copy carries only in-frame clones and drops some. The repertoire has some 120,000 clones, 75% to 95% of them found once; the top ten carry roughly 2.7%. The sample comprised blood. The receptors were sampled from a man between 18 and 35 years old in good health. The CDR3 runs from the conserved cysteine through the conserved F or W. The D gene is left open where the match is weak. Clone sizes are given selectively: once, few, many, or a class where the clone is expanded.

cdr3_nt: TGTGCCAGCAGCTACCGACAGGGTCTATACGAGCAGTACTTC; cdr3_aa: CASSYRQGLYEQYF; j_call: TRBJ2-7; d_call: TRBD1; clone_size: NA; v_call: TRBV7-8
cdr3_nt: TGTGCCAGCACGGCGTCGGGGGCCAGCAATCAGCCCCAGCATTTT; cdr3_aa: CASTASGASNQPQHF; j_call: TRBJ1-5; d_call: NA; clone_size: NA; v_call: TRBV2
cdr3_nt: TGTGCCAGCAGTGCGATTAGATGGCAGTATTTT; cdr3_aa: CASSAIRWQYF; j_call: TRBJ2-3; d_call: NA; clone_size: NA; v_call: TRBV28
cdr3_nt: TGTGCCAGCAGTTACGTCCCGGACGGAGGGGAGACCCAGTACTTC; cdr3_aa: CASSYVPDGGETQYF; j_call: TRBJ2-5; d_call: NA; clone_size: NA; v_call: TRBV6-5
cdr3_nt: TGTGCCAGCAGCCAAGGTCACCCCTACACCGGGGAGCTGTTTTTT; cdr3_aa: CASSQGHPYTGELFF; j_call: TRBJ2-2; d_call: NA; clone_size: NA; v_call: TRBV3-1/TRBV3-2
cdr3_nt: TGTGCCAGCAGTTCCCCCCTGGACAGGGGAGGAGACGGGGAGCTGTTTTTT; cdr3_aa: CASSSPLDRGGDGELFF; j_call: TRBJ2-2; d_call: TRBD1; clone_size: NA; v_call: TRBV2
cdr3_nt: TGTGCCAGTAGTTTACGACAGAGGAACACTGAAGCTTTCTTT; cdr3_aa: CASSLRQRNTEAFF; j_call: TRBJ1-1; d_call: NA; clone_size: NA; v_call: TRBV19
cdr3_nt: TGTGCCAGCAGCCAAGATCTCCAGGGGGGTATTGGTGGCTACACCTTC; cdr3_aa: CASSQDLQGGIGGYTF; j_call: TRBJ1-2; d_call: TRBD1; clone_size: NA; v_call: TRBV3-1/TRBV3-2
cdr3_nt: TGTGCCACCAGTGTCCGGACCGGGGAGCTGTTTTTT; cdr3_aa: CATSVRTGELFF; j_call: TRBJ2-2; d_call: NA; clone_size: NA; v_call: TRBV24-1
cdr3_nt: TGTGCCAGCAGCGAAATTGGCCAGGGGGGAGGCTACACCTTC; cdr3_aa: CASSEIGQGGGYTF; j_call: TRBJ1-2; d_call: TRBD1; clone_size: NA; v_call: TRBV5-6
cdr3_nt: TGTGCCAGCAGCCAATCAAAGCGGGAGACCCAGTACTTC; cdr3_aa: CASSQSKRETQYF; j_call: TRBJ2-5; d_call: NA; clone_size: NA; v_call: TRBV3-1/TRBV3-2
cdr3_nt: TGTGCCATCAGCCCCGGACAGGGTGACACTGAAGCTTTCTTT; cdr3_aa: CAISPGQGDTEAFF; j_call: TRBJ1-1; d_call: TRBD1; clone_size: NA; v_call: TRBV10-3
cdr3_nt: TGCGCCAGCAGCCAAGATAGCGGGGGGGCCGGGGAGCTGTTTTTT; cdr3_aa: CASSQDSGGAGELFF; j_call: TRBJ2-2; d_call: TRBD2; clone_size: few; v_call: TRBV4-1
cdr3_nt: TGCGCCAGCAGCTCCCGGGAGAACACTGAAGCTTTCTTT; cdr3_aa: CASSSRENTEAFF; j_call: TRBJ1-1; d_call: NA; clone_size: NA; v_call: TRBV5-1
cdr3_nt: TGTGCCTGGAGTATACCGGACAGGATTAATGAAGCTTTCTTT; cdr3_aa: CAWSIPDRINEAFF; j_call: TRBJ1-1; d_call: TRBD1; clone_size: NA; v_call: TRBV30
cdr3_nt: TGTGCCAGCAGCGCTACTAGCGGGAGGGCGGATACGCAGTATTTT; cdr3_aa: CASSATSGRADTQYF; j_call: TRBJ2-3; d_call: TRBD2; clone_size: once; v_call: TRBV2
cdr3_nt: TGTGCCAGCAGCTTTTCGCGGGGGACTCACTACGAGCAGTACTTC; cdr3_aa: CASSFSRGTHYEQYF; j_call: TRBJ2-7; d_call: TRBD2; clone_size: NA; v_call: TRBV11-1
cdr3_nt: TGTGCCAGCAGTTTAACGGGGGGAAGCACAGATACGCAGTATTTT; cdr3_aa: CASSLTGGSTDTQYF; j_call: TRBJ2-3; d_call: TRBD2; clone_size: NA; v_call: TRBV27
cdr3_nt: TGTGCCAGCGGGGGAACAGGGGACGGCGATGGCTACACCTTC; cdr3_aa: CASGGTGDGDGYTF; j_call: TRBJ1-2; d_call: TRBD1; clone_size: NA; v_call: TRBV27
cdr3_nt: TGCGCCAGCAGCTTGGGAGGGGGCGTTGAAAAACTGTTTTTT; cdr3_aa: CASSLGGGVEKLFF; j_call: TRBJ1-4; d_call: TRBD1; clone_size: NA; v_call: TRBV5-1
cdr3_nt: TGCGCCAGCAGCTTCGTTACAGGGGGCATGGGCACAGATACGCAGTATTTT; cdr3_aa: CASSFVTGGMGTDTQYF; j_call: TRBJ2-3; d_call: TRBD1; clone_size: NA; v_call: TRBV5-1
cdr3_nt: TGTGCCACCCCATTTGAAGCTCGGGGGGGAAACTATGGCTACACCTTC; cdr3_aa: CATPFEARGGNYGYTF; j_call: TRBJ1-2; d_call: NA; clone_size: NA; v_call: TRBV24-1
cdr3_nt: TGTGCCAGCACTCGGACAGGGCGGAACACTGAAGCTTTCTTT; cdr3_aa: CASTRTGRNTEAFF; j_call: TRBJ1-1; d_call: TRBD1; clone_size: NA; v_call: TRBV6-5
cdr3_nt: TGCGCCAGCAGCTTGGCGGGGGAGGGTCAGCCCCAGCATTTT; cdr3_aa: CASSLAGEGQPQHF; j_call: TRBJ1-5; d_call: NA; clone_size: NA; v_call: TRBV5-1
cdr3_nt: TGTGCCAGCGGTAGCGGGGGCAATGAGCAGTTCTTC; cdr3_aa: CASGSGGNEQFF; j_call: TRBJ2-1; d_call: TRBD2; clone_size: few; v_call: TRBV7-2
cdr3_nt: TGCGCCAGCAGCCAAGAAGGGACTAGCATTGAGCAGTTCTTC; cdr3_aa: CASSQEGTSIEQFF; j_call: TRBJ2-1; d_call: TRBD2; clone_size: NA; v_call: TRBV4-3
cdr3_nt: TGTGCCAGCAGCTTGGCCGGGGCTAACTATGGCTACACCTTC; cdr3_aa: CASSLAGANYGYTF; j_call: TRBJ1-2; d_call: NA; clone_size: NA; v_call: TRBV5-6
cdr3_nt: TGTGCCAGTACAGACCCTGGAAACACCATATATTTT; cdr3_aa: CASTDPGNTIYF; j_call: TRBJ1-3; d_call: NA; clone_size: once; v_call: TRBV19
cdr3_nt: TGTGCCTGGAGTGTTTTGGGGACCGATACGCAGTATTTT; cdr3_aa: CAWSVLGTDTQYF; j_call: TRBJ2-3; d_call: NA; clone_size: NA; v_call: TRBV30
cdr3_nt: TGTGCCAGCAGCTTCCCTCACAGGCGGCGGGGCTACGAGCAGTACTTC; cdr3_aa: CASSFPHRRRGYEQYF; j_call: TRBJ2-7; d_call: NA; clone_size: NA; v_call: TRBV21-1
cdr3_nt: TGTGCTAGTGGCCCCTCCCCGGGACGGTATTATGGCTACACCTTC; cdr3_aa: CASGPSPGRYYGYTF; j_call: TRBJ1-2; d_call: NA; clone_size: NA; v_call: TRBV12-5
cdr3_nt: TGTGCCAGCAGCTTATCTAGCGGGAGGCTACCTAATGAGCAGTTCTTC; cdr3_aa: CASSLSSGRLPNEQFF; j_call: TRBJ2-1; d_call: TRBD2; clone_size: NA; v_call: TRBV7-2
cdr3_nt: TGTGCCAGCAGCTTAAGCGGGAGGGCCGCAGATACGCAGTATTTT; cdr3_aa: CASSLSGRAADTQYF; j_call: TRBJ2-3; d_call: TRBD2; clone_size: NA; v_call: TRBV7-3
cdr3_nt: TGTGCCAGCAGCTTTAGCCGGGGGACAGCAACTAATGAAAAACTGTTTTTT; cdr3_aa: CASSFSRGTATNEKLFF; j_call: TRBJ1-4; d_call: TRBD1; clone_size: NA; v_call: TRBV2
cdr3_nt: TGTGCCAGCAGCACTCTACGTGAATTGGCGGGAGCGAACAATGAGCAGTTCTTC; cdr3_aa: CASSTLRELAGANNEQFF; j_call: TRBJ2-1; d_call: TRBD2; clone_size: NA; v_call: TRBV7-9
cdr3_nt: TGCGCCAGCAGCCCCAGTATGAGCTCTGGAAACACCATATATTTT; cdr3_aa: CASSPSMSSGNTIYF; j_call: TRBJ1-3; d_call: NA; clone_size: NA; v_call: TRBV4-3
cdr3_nt: TGTGCCAGCAGCTACGACGTACAGCCCCAGCATTTT; cdr3_aa: CASSYDVQPQHF; j_call: TRBJ1-5; d_call: NA; clone_size: NA; v_call: TRBV12-3/TRBV12-4
cdr3_nt: TGTGCCAGTAGCTTCGGGACAGGGGATAATGAAAAACTGTTTTTT; cdr3_aa: CASSFGTGDNEKLFF; j_call: TRBJ1-4; d_call: TRBD1; clone_size: NA; v_call: TRBV19
cdr3_nt: TGTGCCACCGCTACATCGCCAATAAGCGGGAGTGTCTACAATGAGCAGTTCTTC; cdr3_aa: CATATSPISGSVYNEQFF; j_call: TRBJ2-1; d_call: TRBD2; clone_size: NA; v_call: TRBV10-3
cdr3_nt: TGTGCCAGCAGTTGGACTAGCGGGGGCTACGAGCAGTACTTC; cdr3_aa: CASSWTSGGYEQYF; j_call: TRBJ2-7; d_call: TRBD2; clone_size: NA; v_call: TRBV6-5
cdr3_nt: TGTGCCAGCAGCTTAACGAGAGCCACAGATACGCAGTATTTT; cdr3_aa: CASSLTRATDTQYF; j_call: TRBJ2-3; d_call: NA; clone_size: NA; v_call: TRBV7-3
cdr3_nt: TGTGCCAGGGATCGTCACAGGACAGGGCGTGGGGCCAACGTCCTGACTTTC; cdr3_aa: CARDRHRTGRGANVLTF; j_call: TRBJ2-6; d_call: TRBD1; clone_size: NA; v_call: TRBV25-1
cdr3_nt: TGTGCCAGCAGCGACCCAGGGGGCCGGAACACTGAAGCTTTCTTT; cdr3_aa: CASSDPGGRNTEAFF; j_call: TRBJ1-1; d_call: TRBD1; clone_size: NA; v_call: TRBV9
cdr3_nt: TGCAGCGTCGAGACTAGCGGGAGCGACAATGAGCAGTTCTTC; cdr3_aa: CSVETSGSDNEQFF; j_call: TRBJ2-1; d_call: TRBD2; clone_size: NA; v_call: TRBV29-1
cdr3_nt: TGTGCCACCAGTGGCGGGTTCTGGTCCTACAATGAGCAGTTCTTC; cdr3_aa: CATSGGFWSYNEQFF; j_call: TRBJ2-1; d_call: NA; clone_size: NA; v_call: TRBV24-1
cdr3_nt: TGTGCCAGCAGACGGGACAGGAATCAGCCCCAGCATTTT; cdr3_aa: CASRRDRNQPQHF; j_call: TRBJ1-5; d_call: TRBD1; clone_size: NA; v_call: TRBV27
cdr3_nt: TGTGCCAGCAGCTTACGCGGGAGCGGGAGTGATACGCAGTATTTT; cdr3_aa: CASSLRGSGSDTQYF; j_call: TRBJ2-3; d_call: TRBD2; clone_size: NA; v_call: TRBV7-9
cdr3_nt: TGTGCCAGCAGCTTGGAGCAGGGGCGTCAGCCCCAGCATTTT; cdr3_aa: CASSLEQGRQPQHF; j_call: TRBJ1-5; d_call: NA; clone_size: NA; v_call: TRBV5-5